This T cell receptor (beta chain) was recovered during a study of tumor and adjacent non-tumor tissue in lung cancer (dated by TCRdb to the late 2010s). At the level of the whole study: The cohort included some twelve adenocarcinoma, a couple of squamous cell carcinoma and 1 small cell lung cancer patients. Ages among the roughly 15 patients ranged from about 31 to 80 years, there were 10 men and 5 women, and disease was at TNM stage I to III. Sequencing generated a total of more than 100 million productive TCRbeta reads, averaging about 4.17 million reads per sample. The study compared bulk TCRbeta repertoires from lung tumor tissue and matched distant non-tumor lung tissue of roughly 15 lung cancer patients. Over 25 paired specimens, one tumor and one normal lung sample per patient, were profiled by TCRbeta CDR3 sequencing.

Libraries were constructed by multiplex PCR. Sequencing instrument: Illumina HiSeq 2500. Following protocols modified from ARM-PCR, the researchers constructed TCRbeta libraries through three rounds of nested PCR with primers (Table S4). Before sequencing, PCR products in the 200-500 bp range were cut out of the gel and cleaned up using the QIAquick gel extraction kit. Processing in the source paper ran as follows. Trimmomatic was used to clean the reads, FLASH was used to merge the reads into complete CDR3 sequences, and MiTCR was used to assign the reads to V(D)J germline segments. Clonal diversity was computed as the inverse Simpson's index with VDJtools. A read counted as productive if the sequence was in-frame and lacked a premature stop codon. TCRdb took the public reads, trimmed them with fastp at Q25, ran MiXCR for clone calling and kept in-frame beta chains. Rows are unified per CDR3 protein, each entry keeping the most common DNA and genes. Here the V and J calls rest on TCRdb's processing, not on the authors' analysis. The sample table contains about 140,000 distinct CDR3 sequences; only one count was recorded for approximately 66% of them. The top ten hold about 20% of the sample.

Counting both end residues, the CDR3 totals 11 amino acids. Kept here is only the CDR3 DNA, which spans 33 bases and is read in frame from base 1. CDR1 and CDR2, per the germline V gene, are SQVTM and ANQGSEA. This clonotype has only a few counts. The antigen this receptor binds is unknown. This sequence may be a read error, since a much larger clone differs from it by one base. The CDR3 does not close with the conserved phenylalanine or tryptophan, likely indicating a read error. Bulk unsorted tissue served as the source for RNA extraction, and RNA quality was assessed using a NanoDrop ND-1000 and an Agilent 2100. Newly diagnosed lung cancer patients without prior chemotherapy who had been admitted for thoracic surgery in China between August and November 2014 were enrolled as donors. Anyone who had undergone radiotherapy or chemotherapy before, or who had another cancer at the same time, was left out of the study. Surgical tissue pieces of about 1-2.2 cm3 were preserved in RNAlater solution and stored at -80 °C until use.

What the study reported, not specific to this receptor: Neither the sequencing platform nor unique molecular identifiers are mentioned in the methods. Because peripheral blood was not sequenced, blood TCRbeta repertoires in the lung cancer patients of the study were not examined. TCR diversity (inverse Simpson) was significantly higher in tumor than in normal lung tissue (431.37 vs 166.20, P = 0.0075, Mann-Whitney U test). Only around 16 patients were in the cohort, and the authors stated that larger samples and more detailed clinical data are needed. TCR diversity was significantly higher in younger patients, and higher tumor TCR diversity was associated with shorter overall and disease-free survival. In normal lung, the top 100 clones accounted for a significantly larger cumulative share of the repertoire than in tumor tissue.

This clonotype was obtained from a man aged 60-69 years with small cell lung cancer. Sequenced sample: lung tumor tissue. The chain links TRBV29-1 with TRBJ1-1, with the D gene not confidently named. In nucleotide form, the sequence is TGTATCATAGACCTGAACACTGAAGCTTTCCTT. It specifies CIIDLNTEAFL.